A single T cell receptor (beta chain) is shown here with its context. Its target is unknown. The sample comes from a study of radiation and T cells in renal cell carcinoma. General study points: Without pretreatment biopsies, baseline tumor clonotype presence was undetermined.

Libraries were prepared by immunoSEQ multiplex PCR; TCRdb keeps only in-frame clonotypes and omits some of them. The sample lists 150,000 to 200,000 clones, around 89% occurring once. Trimming removed 4 bases from V and 6 bases from J, with 15 bases in between. Germline assignment: CDR1 SEHNR and CDR2 FQNEAQ (reference sequence). The CDR3 is made up of 14 amino acids. Time point noted: blood 4 weeks post-SBRT, at nephrectomy. The treatment here: 15 Gy SBRT to primary tumor, nephrectomy 4 weeks later. After SBRT, blood was collected at 2 and 4 weeks, plus baseline. This sample comprised blood, obtained from a patient whose treatment included radiotherapy and nephrectomy. This clonotype was obtained from a woman aged 45-65 years with renal cell carcinoma. The chain carries TRBV7-9 and TRBJ1-2; possible D gene TRBD1, 6 bases. The CDR3 here is CASSSPTGANGYTF. The CDR3 nucleotides are TGTGCCAGCAGCTCCCCGACGGGGGCAAATGGCTACACCTTC.